Each of the 25 T cell receptor beta chains below was sequenced from the same sample in a study of shared clonotypes between healthy human individuals. Sequencing was performed with immunoSEQ multiplex PCR; in TCRdb, only in-frame clones are kept and a portion is missing. The sample lists about 1.1 million clones, approximately 78% occurring once. What was sequenced was memory CD4+ T cells from PBMCs. The subset: CD45RA-negative fraction. These receptor sequences come from a man aged 18 to 29 in good health. Some clones in this sample may be carry-over from other donors' samples.

This rearrangement joins TRBV27 to TRBJ2-7, with D perhaps TRBD2 (5 bases). Germline V gives CDR1 MNHEY, CDR2 SMNVEV (reference sequence). The CDR3 is made up of 14 amino acids. The V and J ends lost 0 bases and 3 bases respectively, with 9 bases between them. Written as DNA, the CDR3 is TGTGCCAGCAGTTTATCGGAGGCTATCTACGAGCAGTACTTC. This gives the protein CASSLSEAIYEQYF.

The rearrangement uses TRBV27 and TRBJ1-2, with TRBD1 as a possible D gene (5 bases). The CDR3 extends over 14 amino acids. V gave up 1 base and J gave up 4 bases, with 10 bases separating them. Germline CDR1 MNHEY, CDR2 SMNVEV (reference sequence). The CDR3 protein is CASSLLGPLYGYTF. CDR3 nucleotides: TGTGCCAGCAGTTTATTGGGGCCGCTCTATGGCTACACCTTC.

This clone was seen more than once but under ten times. The chain recombines TRBV28 with TRBJ2-3, with TRBD1 matching over 7 bases. The CDR3 is 14 amino acids. With 6 bases clipped from V and 2 bases from J, the junction kept 5 bases outside the gene matches. Looked up from germline, CDR1 is MDHEN and CDR2 is SYDVKM. The CDR3 DNA reads as TGTGCCAGCAGATCGGGACAGCTCACAGATACGCAGTATTTT. Translation gives CASRSGQLTDTQYF.

V and J are TRBV25-1 and TRBJ1-6, with D possibly TRBD1 on 6 matching bases. V lost 4 bases to trimming and J lost 6 bases, with 10 bases between them. Germline V gives CDR1 MGHDK, CDR2 SYGVNS. This CDR3 contains 14 residues. CDR3 loop: CASSGQGTNSPLHF. Written as DNA, the CDR3 is TGTGCCAGCAGTGGGCAGGGGACTAATTCACCCCTCCACTTT.

This clone was seen once. J is TRBJ2-7 and V is TRBV7-9; D possibly matches TRBD1 or TRBD2 (5 bases each). Trimming took off 3 bases at V and 6 bases at J, with 12 bases between the two ends. CDR3 size: 13 residues. CDR1 SEHNR and CDR2 FQNEAQ come from the germline V gene (reference sequence). In DNA, the CDR3 is TGTGCCAGCAGCTTCGAGGGACGAGGCGAGCAGTACTTC. As protein: CASSFEGRGEQYF.

The chain has TRBV10-3 and TRBJ1-3; D is ambiguous. The V gene lost 4 bases and the J gene lost 4 bases, with 32 bases spanning the gap. The CDR3 sequence is 21 residues long. Per germline, CDR1 ENHRY and CDR2 SYGVKD. The CDR3 here is CAISVGFPQSVGLRGGNTIYF. The DNA of the CDR3 is TGTGCCATCAGTGTAGGTTTCCCCCAGAGCGTCGGGCTACGTGGCGGAAACACCATATATTTT.

This clone was recorded only once. The chain uses TRBV7-6 and TRBJ2-7; possibly TRBD2 for D (5 bases). Germline V gives CDR1 SGHVS, CDR2 FNYEAQ. V was clipped by 5 bases and J by 4 bases, with 12 bases between them. The CDR3 has 13 amino acids. The CDR3 coding sequence is TGTGCCAGCAGCCGGACTGGAAATTACGAGCAGTACTTC. This sequence encodes CASSRTGNYEQYF.

This sequence joins TRBV5-4 and TRBJ2-1, with unresolved D. The germline V gene has CDR1 SGHNT and CDR2 YYREEE (reference sequence). Trimming cost V 9 bases and J 4 bases, with 14 bases left between them. The CDR3 runs to 13 residues. This CDR3 reads CATASSGYNEQFF. The DNA for the CDR3 is TGTGCCACCGCTTCGTCAGGTTACAATGAGCAGTTCTTC.

The rearrangement links TRBV2 to TRBJ2-7; TRBD2 matches 16 bases. This CDR3 spans 16 amino acids. The junction had 7 bases not matched to a gene; V was cut back by 5 bases and J by 6 bases. CDR1 is SNHLY and CDR2 is FYNNEI in the germline V gene. Here the CDR3 DNA reads TGTGCCAGCAGTTTTGGGACTAGCGGGAGGGCCAGCGAGCAGTACTTC. Protein: CASSFGTSGRASEQYF.

The chain joins TRBV5-1 to TRBJ2-2; TRBD1 or TRBD2 may be the D gene (6 bases each). The CDR3 extends over 16 amino acids. The V and J ends lost 2 bases and 4 bases respectively, with 15 bases between them. CDR1 is SGHRS, CDR2 YFSETQ, per germline. The CDR3 region has the DNA TGCGCCAGCAGCTTCGGAACAGGGAGGCTCACCGGGGAGCTGTTTTTT. Protein: CASSFGTGRLTGELFF.

The chain couples TRBV23-1 to TRBJ1-2; no definite D call. TRBV23-1 is noted as an ORF with a role that remains uncertain. The CDR3 consists of 11 residues. Trimming stripped 2 bases from V and 7 bases from J, with 5 bases between. CDR3 DNA: TGCGCCAGCAGTCAAGTGGTTGGCTACACCTTC. Translation: CASSQVVGYTF.

The J gene is TRBJ2-3, the V gene TRBV2, with D possibly being TRBD1 (7 bases). The germline V gene has CDR1 SNHLY and CDR2 FYNNEI. Trimming took 5 bases from V and 1 from J, leaving 16 bases between them. This CDR3 region has 16 residues. Here the CDR3 reads CASSSQQGTRTDTQYF. CDR3 nucleotides: TGTGCCAGCAGTTCACAACAGGGGACTCGCACAGATACGCAGTATTTT.

The chain joins TRBV7-2 to TRBJ2-7; TRBD2 matches 9 bases. CDR1 SGHTA and CDR2 FQGNSA come from the germline V gene. Trimming took 3 bases from V and 0 from J; bases not matched to a gene: 6. The length of the CDR3 is 16 residues. CDR3 loop: CASSLDGTSYSYEQYF. CDR3 nucleotide sequence: TGTGCCAGCAGCTTGGACGGGACTAGCTACTCCTACGAGCAGTACTTC.

The chain employs TRBV5-1 and TRBJ1-2, with D hard to call. The length of the CDR3 is 19 residues. Germline V gene sequence: CDR1 SGHRS, CDR2 YFSETQ. V lost 2 bases and J lost 6, with 29 bases in between. The CDR3 loop is CASSFLPSGPGMLYDGYTF. The DNA for the CDR3 is TGCGCCAGCAGCTTTCTCCCCTCAGGCCCTGGGATGCTATACGATGGCTACACCTTC.

With regard to this clone: Other nucleotide sequences in the sample specify the same CDR3. The chain is built from TRBV5-1 and TRBJ2-7; 7 bases fit TRBD2. V shed 0 bases, J shed 2 bases, and the junction held 5 bases outside the gene matches. The V gene's germline CDR1 is SGHRS and CDR2 YFSETQ. The length of the CDR3 is 15 residues. The CDR3 bases are TGCGCCAGCAGCTTGGCGGCGGGAGCGACCTACGAGCAGTACTTC. It specifies CASSLAAGATYEQYF.

The table lists this clone with a few counts. V usage is TRBV19 and J usage is TRBJ2-1, with TRBD1 identical over 8 bases. With 6 bases clipped from V and 3 bases from J, the junction kept 10 bases outside the gene matches. Germline V gene lookup returns CDR1 LNHDA and CDR2 SQIVND (reference sequence). This CDR3 comprises 16 residues. The CDR3 region is CASSQRGTGGYNEQFF. The CDR3 nucleotides read TGTGCCAGTAGCCAACGGGGGACAGGCGGCTACAATGAGCAGTTCTTC.

This clone showed up many times. The chain links TRBV6-1 to TRBJ1-2, with D possibly TRBD1 on 6 matching bases. The V gene's germline CDR1 is MNHNS and CDR2 SASEGT. Trimming shortened V by 6 bases and J by 3 bases, and 11 bases separated the two germline ends. This CDR3 is built from 13 residues. CDR3 in DNA: TGTGCCAGCAGATATCGGACAGACTATGGCTACACCTTC. Translation gives CASRYRTDYGYTF.

The rearrangement joins TRBV23-1 to TRBJ2-2; D may match TRBD1 or TRBD2 (5 bases each). TRBV23-1 is labeled an ORF, and its function is uncertain. The CDR3 consists of 19 residues. Trimming removed 8 bases at V and 6 bases at J, with 31 bases between. DNA of the CDR3: TGCGCCAGCCATAGCCGGGACGGCGAGAGCCGGGGTACTGCCGGGGAGCTGTTTTTT. This translates into CASHSRDGESRGTAGELFF.

This chain links TRBV5-1 with TRBJ2-1, with 7 bases lining up with TRBD1. In germline, CDR1 is SGHRS, CDR2 YFSETQ. V gave up 5 bases and J gave up 2 bases; unmatched junction bases: 4. The CDR3 is made up of 14 amino acids. The CDR3 spells CASSYGTAYNEQFF. The CDR3 DNA sequence: TGCGCCAGCAGTTACGGGACAGCCTACAATGAGCAGTTCTTC.

The chain employs TRBV7-2 and TRBJ2-3; 11 positions agree with TRBD2. CDR3 size: 16 residues. V shed 5 bases, J shed 0 bases, and the junction held 4 bases outside the gene matches. The germline CDR1 and CDR2 sequences are SGHTA and FQGNSA. Written as DNA, the CDR3 is TGTGCCAGCAGCCGTCGACTAGCGGGAAGCACAGATACGCAGTATTTT. It yields the protein CASSRRLAGSTDTQYF.

This clone occurred a few times. V gene TRBV19 combines with J gene TRBJ2-3, with D tentatively TRBD2 (6 bases). CDR1 is LNHDA, CDR2 SQIVND, per germline (reference sequence). The length of the CDR3 is 13 residues. V was shortened by 11 bases and J by 0 bases, with 12 bases between the two germline ends. CDR3 in amino acids: CAAGRQSTDTQYF. The CDR3 nucleotides are TGTGCCGCGGGGCGGCAGAGCACAGATACGCAGTATTTT.

The chain uses TRBV18 and TRBJ2-7; 14 nucleotides line up with TRBD2. CDR3 length equals 17 residues. V trimming: 3 bases; J trimming: 4 bases; junction bases outside the gene matches: 8. CDR1 and CDR2 (germline): KGHSH, LQKENI. CDR3: CASSPFTGTSGSYEQYF. Here the CDR3 DNA reads TGTGCCAGCTCACCGTTCACCGGGACTAGCGGGAGTTACGAGCAGTACTTC. The full variable domain, rest sourced from reference TRBV18 and TRBJ2-7, is NAGVMQNPRHLVRRRGQEARLRCSPMKGHSHVYWYRQLPEEGLKFMVYLQKENIIDESGMPKERFSAEFPKEGPSILRIQQVVRGDSAAYFCASSPFTGTSGSYEQYFGPGTRLTVT.

CDR3 sequence reads: CASSLIPAASTDTQYF. The CDR3 bases are TGTGCCAGCAGCTTAATTCCAGCGGCTAGCACAGATACGCAGTATTTT. V is TRBV7-3 and J is TRBJ2-3; a possible D gene is TRBD2 (5 bases). V dropped 1 base and J dropped 0 bases, with 11 bases sitting between them. Germline V gene sequence: CDR1 SGHTA, CDR2 FQGTGA. The CDR3 has 16 amino acids.

The chain uses TRBV15 and TRBJ2-2; 10 bases are a match to TRBD2. V gave up 5 bases and J gave up 3 bases; unmatched junction bases: 6. The length of the CDR3 is 16 residues. Per germline, CDR1 LNHNV and CDR2 YYDKDF (reference sequence). In DNA, the CDR3 is TGTGCCACCAGCGGCGGGACTAGCGCCTACACCGGGGAGCTGTTTTTT. Protein: CATSGGTSAYTGELFF.

This clone turned up a few times. This chain links TRBV28 with TRBJ1-1, with D maybe TRBD1 (5 bases). There are 12 residues in the CDR3. Germline CDR1 is MDHEN and CDR2 is SYDVKM. Trimming took 3 bases from V and 11 from J, leaving 13 bases between them. CDR3 sequence (DNA): TGTGCCAGCAGTTTGAAGGCAGGGAAGGCTTTCTTT. This gives the protein CASSLKAGKAFF.